This TCR beta chain came from a study of cytomegalovirus exposure and HLA in healthy donors. Study in general: Some 80 million unique TCR sequences came from HLA-typed donors in an early release.

The germline gives CDR1 SGHAT, CDR2 FQNNGV. The ends were cut back, 4 bases at V and 1 base at J, with 10 bases in the middle. The CDR3 is 14 residues long. Researchers ran the PCR with 60 Vbeta and 13 Jbeta primers. The table came from immunoSEQ multiplex PCR; TCRdb's copy has only in-frame clones and leaves some out. The data hold around 280,000 clones, with 85% to 90% observed a single time. The TCR was taken from a woman between 18 and 29 years old in good health and CMV-seronegative. The chain couples TRBV11-2 to TRBJ1-1; no firm D call. The sequenced sample consisted of PBMCs. The CDR3 nucleotides read TGTGCCAGCAGCTCCTCTCCCGGGAACACTGAAGCTTTCTTT. Protein product: CASSSSPGNTEAFF.